By sample share, the clone carrying this TCR beta chain is medium-sized. The antigen remains unidentified. Germline V CDR1 and CDR2: SNHLY, FYNNEI. The CDR3 covers 15 residues. The V gene end was trimmed by 6 bases and the J gene end by 4 bases; junction bases not matched to a gene: 7. The data derive from a study of somatic mutations in cytotoxic T cells in rheumatoid arthritis. Study as a whole: Patient blood, 25 to 35 ml in EDTA, was obtained immediately after diagnosis and prior to the start of any treatment. Study-level findings and limits: With 65 patients examined, several had a largest CD8+ clone exceeding 20% of CD8+ cells. It was found that CD8+ T-cell clonality in rheumatoid arthritis patients did not differ significantly from that in age-matched healthy controls.

Original handling: Patient CD8+ clones above 1% seldom matched published virus-specific TCRB sequences. This table comes from immunoSEQ multiplex PCR, and its TCRdb copy is limited to in-frame clones, with some not included. V and J calls and clone size are those listed in that table; D and trimming were worked out from the DNA. The table records some 30,000 clones, around 87% of them present only once. This chain joins TRBV2 and TRBJ2-1; 9 nucleotides align to TRBD2. This receptor was identified in an adult with rheumatoid arthritis. The sequencing sample was made of CD8+ T cells sorted from blood. CDR3 DNA sequence: TGTGCCAGCAGCGGAGGGCTAGCGGGGTACAATGAGCAGTTCTTC. It codes for CASSGGLAGYNEQFF.